The next 20 T cell receptor beta chains were all read from a single sample in a study of T cells in Graves' hyperthyroidism and ophthalmopathy. TCR beta CDR3 sequences were amplified from RNA transcripts. Using the HTBI primer set, a first-round RT-PCR was run on the TCR CDR3. Each CDR3 protein is one row after TCRdb ran MiXCR on the multiplex PCR reads. Seen here are 650,000 to 700,000 distinct CDR3 sequences, roughly a sixth observed once, and the top ten hold 15% to 18%. Sequencing was carried out using blood. These receptors were obtained from a man in his fifties or sixties with Graves' hyperthyroidism.

In nucleotides, the CDR3 is TGCGCCAGCAGCTTCACAGGGCCCCCTGGGGACACTGAAGCTTTCTTT. Its translation: CASSFTGPPGDTEAFF. The chain has TRBV5-1 and TRBJ1-1, with D possibly TRBD1 on 6 matching bases. The CDR3 runs 16 residues. Trimming pared 2 bases from V and 3 bases from J, leaving 17 bases between. Germline values: CDR1 SGHRS, CDR2 YFSETQ.

This clonotype was seen repeatedly, ten times or more. CDR3 amino acids: CASSSTTSGGGIEQFF. CDR3 sequence (DNA): TGTGCCAGCAGCTCAACGACTAGCGGGGGGGGAATTGAGCAGTTCTTC. The chain couples TRBV7-2 to TRBJ2-1; 14 bases agree with TRBD2. This CDR3 region has 16 residues. The germline gives CDR1 SGHTA, CDR2 FQGNSA. Trimming at V came to 4 bases and at J to 9 bases, leaving 8 bases not matched to a gene. Filled out from reference TRBV7-2 and TRBJ2-1, the complete variable domain reads GAGVSQSPSNKVTEKGKDVELRCDPISGHTALYWYRQSLGQGLEFLIYFQGNSAPDKSGLPSDRFSAERTGGSVSTLTIQRTQQEDSAVYLCASSSTTSGGGIEQFFGPGTRLTVL.

This clonotype was seen at least ten times. This rearrangement joins TRBV29-1 to TRBJ2-5; D might be TRBD1 (6 bases). Trimming took 3 bases from V and 4 from J, leaving 15 bases between them. The CDR3 length is 14 residues. Germline CDR1 is SQVTM and CDR2 is ANQGSEA. The CDR3 coding sequence is TGCAGCGTTGATGAGGCGCAGGGGAGAGAGACCCAGTACTTC. Its translation is CSVDEAQGRETQYF.

This clonotype has ten or more counts. This rearrangement joins TRBV27 to TRBJ2-1, with 9 bases lining up with TRBD1. J was trimmed by 4 bases and V by 5 bases; bases with no gene match: 9. This CDR3 region has 16 residues. CDR1 is MNHEY, CDR2 SMNVEV, per germline (reference sequence). The CDR3 coding sequence is TGTGCCAGCAGTGACCTCCGGGACAGGGCTTACAATGAGCAGTTCTTC. Amino acids: CASSDLRDRAYNEQFF.

The chain recombines TRBV9 with TRBJ2-7; tentative D call: TRBD1 (5 bases). The germline V and J ends were trimmed by 0 bases and 6 bases, with 16 bases remaining between them. From germline, CDR1 is SGDLS and CDR2 YYNGEE. The CDR3 contains 15 residues. This CDR3 reads CASSVGIGHPAEQYF. The CDR3 bases are TGTGCCAGCAGCGTAGGAATAGGACATCCCGCCGAGCAGTACTTC.

In this sample, this clonotype turned up a few times. The chain combines TRBV30 with TRBJ1-4; no definite D call. V was trimmed by 5 bases and J by 7 bases, leaving 14 bases between them. Germline-derived CDR1 and CDR2 are GTSNPN and SVGIG (reference sequence). The CDR3 is 13 amino acids. Here the CDR3 DNA reads TGTGCCTGGTCCGAAGTGGAGGCTGAAAAACTGTTTTTT. Translation: CAWSEVEAEKLFF.

V usage is TRBV5-4 and J usage is TRBJ2-7, with a tentative D call TRBD1 (6 bases). V was cut by 0 bases and J by 2 bases, with 12 bases left in between. Germline V gene lookup returns CDR1 SGHNT and CDR2 YYREEE (reference sequence). This CDR3 comprises 15 residues. The CDR3 region is CASSLALGGTYEQYF. The CDR3 DNA follows: TGTGCCAGCAGCTTGGCCCTAGGGGGAACCTACGAGCAGTACTTC. Supplemented by reference TRBV5-4 and TRBJ2-7, the full variable domain reads ETGVTQSPTHLIKTRGQQVTLRCSSQSGHNTVSWYQQALGQGPQFIFQYYREEENGRGNFPPRFSGLQFPNYSSELNVNALELDDSALYLCASSLALGGTYEQYFGPGTRLTVT.

This clonotype was counted a few times. V gene TRBV7-2 combines with J gene TRBJ2-4; weak D call: TRBD1 (5 bases). The V end was cut by 5 bases, the J end by 1 base, with 12 bases between. This CDR3 is built from 15 residues. Germline CDR1 SGHTA, CDR2 FQGNSA. The CDR3 loop reads CASSPRTRAKNIQYF. CDR3 sequence (DNA): TGTGCCAGCAGCCCACGGACAAGGGCCAAAAACATTCAGTACTTC.

V is TRBV2 and J is TRBJ2-1, with TRBD1 matching 7 bases. The germline V gene has CDR1 SNHLY and CDR2 FYNNEI. This CDR3 spans 15 amino acids. Unmatched junction bases numbered 11, after V lost 8 bases and J lost 4 bases. CDR3 coding DNA: TGTGCCAGCGAACCGGGACCCAGGGGGTACAATGAGCAGTTCTTC. Amino acids: CASEPGPRGYNEQFF. Using reference TRBV2 and TRBJ2-1 for the parts outside the CDR3, the full variable domain is EPEVTQTPSHQVTQMGQEVILRCVPISNHLYFYWYRQILGQKVEFLVSFYNNEISEKSEIFDDQFSVERPDGSNFTLKIRSTKLEDSAMYFCASEPGPRGYNEQFFGPGTRLTVL.

In its sample, this clonotype was seen many times. The rearrangement joins TRBV6-1 to TRBJ2-7; 9 bases align to TRBD1. J gave up 5 bases and V 7 bases, and 9 bases lay outside the gene matches. The germline CDR1 and CDR2 sequences are MNHNS and SASEGT. This CDR3 contains 14 residues. The CDR3 nucleotides are TGTGCCAGCACTTCCTACAGGGGGCGGGACGAGCAGTACTTC. Protein sequence: CASTSYRGRDEQYF.

This clonotype was counted many times. In DNA form, the CDR3 reads TGTGCTAGTGGTTCCCCCTTCACAGATACGCAGTATTTT. Its translation: CASGSPFTDTQYF. This sequence joins TRBV12-5 and TRBJ2-3, with D unclear. CDR1 is LGHNT and CDR2 is FRNRAP in the germline V gene. The V gene lost 4 bases and the J gene lost 2 bases, with 7 bases spanning the gap. CDR3 length: 13 amino acids.

This clonotype was seen more than once but under ten times. The chain links TRBV30 to TRBJ1-2; D not resolved. The CDR3 loop spans 14 amino acids. From germline, CDR1 is GTSNPN and CDR2 SVGIG (reference sequence). V was cut by 2 bases and J by 4 bases, with 14 bases left in between. The CDR3 DNA reads as TGTGCCTGGAGTTATATAAAGGGATCCTATGGCTACACCTTC. Translating it yields CAWSYIKGSYGYTF.

This clonotype was detected a few times. The germline gene is not matched at one end of the junction; a read error may be the cause. This chain uses TRBV6-2 or TRBV6-3 with TRBJ2-6; maybe TRBD1 (5 bases). The V gene's germline CDR1 is MNHEY and CDR2 SVGEGT. This CDR3 has 17 residues. As DNA, the CDR3 is TGTGCCAGCAGTTACGCAGGCGTGAGATCTGGGGCCAACGTCCCGACTTTC. Amino acids: CASSYAGVRSGANVPTF.

At least ten counts were recorded for this clonotype. V is TRBV6-5 and J is TRBJ2-5; a weak D match, TRBD2 (5 bases). V was pared by 2 bases and J by 2 bases, with 15 bases between. Germline V gene data show CDR1 as MNHEY and CDR2 as SVGAGI. The CDR3 is 16 residues long. CDR3 in amino acids: CASSYTVLARQETQYF. The CDR3, as DNA: TGTGCCAGCAGTTACACGGTTCTAGCTCGGCAAGAGACCCAGTACTTC.

This clonotype was detected ten times or more. The chain has TRBV28 and TRBJ2-6, with a tentative D call TRBD1 (5 bases). Looked up from germline, CDR1 is MDHEN and CDR2 is SYDVKM. The CDR3 is made up of 15 amino acids. V was shortened by 6 bases and J by 0 bases, with 9 bases between the two germline ends. The CDR3 bases are TGTGCCAGCAGGACTCAGGGCTCTGGGGCCAACGTCCTGACTTTC. It specifies CASRTQGSGANVLTF.

V is TRBV19 and J is TRBJ2-3; 10 nucleotides agree with TRBD2. V lost 3 bases and J lost 3; bases outside the gene matches: 6. Germline assignment: CDR1 LNHDA and CDR2 SQIVND (reference sequence). This CDR3 has 16 residues. This CDR3 is CASSMGLAGVTDTQYF. CDR3 nucleotides: TGTGCCAGTAGTATGGGGCTAGCGGGAGTTACAGATACGCAGTATTTT.

This clonotype was found many times. The gene calls are TRBV7-3 and TRBJ2-1; 10 positions agree with TRBD1. The ends lost 4 bases at V and 7 bases at J; junction bases unmatched: 7. The CDR3 length is 15 residues. Germline V gene lookup returns CDR1 SGHTA and CDR2 FQGTGA. CDR3 in DNA: TGTGCCAGCAGCTCAGACGGGACAGGGGTTAATGAGCAGTTCTTC. Translated, it gives CASSSDGTGVNEQFF.

This clonotype was counted many times. The CDR3 reads CASSIGHEQFF. For the CDR3, the DNA is TGTGCCAGCAGCATCGGGCATGAGCAGTTCTTC. The rearrangement joins TRBV7-9 to TRBJ2-1; D gene ambiguous. CDR3 size: 11 residues. Germline CDR1 and CDR2: SEHNR and FQNEAQ (reference sequence). Trimming left V 5 bases short and J 8 bases short, with 7 bases between.

This clonotype was detected ten times or more. This sequence joins TRBV24-1 and TRBJ2-7; D possibly uses TRBD1 or TRBD2 (5 bases each). CDR1 and CDR2 (germline): KGHDR, SFDVKD. The V end lost 3 bases, the J end lost 6 bases, and 17 bases lay between the germline ends. The CDR3 runs to 15 residues. The CDR3 sequence: CATSDPGTPRGEQYF. The CDR3 nucleotides are TGTGCCACCAGTGATCCCGGGACCCCGAGAGGCGAGCAGTACTTC.

A remark on this clonotype: One junction end disagrees with the germline gene, perhaps due to a read error. This rearrangement joins TRBV5-5 to TRBJ2-3, with D possibly being TRBD1 (5 bases). This CDR3 has 14 residues. Per germline, CDR1 SGHKS and CDR2 YYEKEE (reference sequence). CDR3 residues: CASSLRTIADTQYF. As DNA, the CDR3 is TGCGCCAGCAGCCTAAGGACAATTGCAGATACGCAGTATTTT.